This is a list of T cell receptor beta chains from one sample in a study of technical replicates of blood from a handful of donors. Libraries were prepared by immunoSEQ multiplex PCR; TCRdb keeps only in-frame clonotypes and omits some of them. The table records approximately 73,000 clones, 93% of them present only once. Input material: T cells isolated from PBMCs. Receptors were obtained from a human donor in good health. The conserved cysteine and the conserved F or W are not part of the CDR3 here. Where a row states a size, it is once, few, many or the class of an expanded clone; other rows omit it.

TRBJ1-3 | TRBV5-1 | once | ASSSPGNTIY
TRBJ2-5 | TRBV10-2 | . | ASKTGLGETQY
TRBJ2-3 | TRBV2 | . | ASSERSGSTDTQY
TRBJ2-7 | TRBV5-4 | . | ASSQLAGGPHEQY
TRBJ1-4 | TRBV9 | once | ASSGRSLTGPGEKLF
TRBJ1-1 | TRBV6-5 | . | ASSVAGNVNTEAF
TRBJ1-2 | TRBV6-5 | . | ASTYGAGAYGYT
TRBJ2-7 | TRBV5-4 | once | ASSLVQGGEQY
TRBJ2-7 | TRBV6-5 | . | ASSYATSGVSYEQY
TRBJ2-3 | TRBV27 | . | ASSLILADTQY
TRBJ1-5 | TRBV19 | . | ASSIEIMTGKRPQH
TRBJ2-2 | TRBV18 | . | ASSPLRQGNTGELF
TRBJ2-5 | TRBV7-9 | . | ASSLGVAVETQY
TRBJ2-5 | TRBV25-1 | . | ASSALGQGARETQY
TRBJ2-2 | TRBV9 | . | ASTKGQTSLNTGELF
TRBJ2-1 | TRBV7-2 | . | ASSLTSGTGVDEQF
TRBJ2-2 | TRBV7-2 | . | ASSPGQASNTGELF
TRBJ2-1 | TRBV9 | . | ASSETASTSYNEQF
TRBJ1-6 | TRBV6-5 | . | ASSKYGTGHSPLH
TRBJ2-2 | TRBV15 | . | ATSGFGGQGYTGELF
TRBJ1-4 | TRBV4-1 | . | ASSQGVWQGAELGKLF
TRBJ2-6 | TRBV5-6 | . | ASSLARDRGT
TRBJ1-5 | TRBV4-2 | . | ASSQAGTLSGSNQPQH
TRBJ2-3 | TRBV6-5 | . | ASSYRSGAVTDTQY
TRBJ2-5 | TRBV27 | . | ASSLAGSTETQY
TRBJ2-1 | TRBV7-9 | . | ASSLARSSYNEQF
TRBJ1-2 | TRBV6-5 | . | ASIDRAGGYT
TRBJ1-4 | TRBV9 | . | ASGRLLENEKLF
TRBJ2-7 | TRBV7-8 | . | ASSSLFPLAGSGEQY
TRBJ2-7 | TRBV15 | . | ATSRGSDYEQY
TRBJ2-7 | TRBV5-4 | once | ASSARDSGSKQY
TRBJ2-1 | TRBV6-4 | . | ASSERPLRRDEQF
TRBJ2-7 | TRBV5-1 | . | ASSFGGQTYEQY
TRBJ2-7 | TRBV2 | once | ASTGDSSYEQY
TRBJ2-1 | TRBV7-9 | . | ASSSTGTSNEQF
TRBJ2-2 | TRBV9 | . | ASSHSGGRTGELF
TRBJ1-2 | TRBV27 | . | ASSLDGTDGYT
TRBJ1-1 | TRBV7-2 | . | ASSFTGGATEAF
TRBJ2-7 | TRBV12-2 | . | ASRLRGMREPSYEQY
TRBJ1-2 | TRBV28 | once | ASSPRATRALLNYGYT
TRBJ2-7 | TRBV9 | . | ASSVAEQSYEQY